These 8 T cell receptor beta chains originate from one sample sequenced in a study of T-cell reconstitution after alpha-beta-depleted transplantation in children. Preparing the TCRbeta library involved the use of unique molecular identifiers. TCRdb re-called the PCR reads with MiXCR, one entry per CDR3 protein. This table has approximately 350,000 distinct CDR3 sequences, 15% to 20% appearing once. The material sequenced was PBMCs, mostly from graft donor cells, taken 360 days after TCRalphabeta/CD19-depleted stem cell transplant. The receptors were sampled from a male patient between 2 and 10 years old who had a stem cell transplant for acute lymphoblastic leukemia, so the T cells may come from the graft donor.

V and J are TRBV28 and TRBJ2-1, with D perhaps TRBD2 (7 bases). V lost 6 bases, J lost 5 bases, and 20 bases lay in between. Germline CDR1 and CDR2: MDHEN and SYDVKM. The CDR3 runs to 16 residues. The CDR3 DNA is TGTGCCAGCAGCCCCTGGGGGGGCGCGAAAAACAATGAGCAGTTCTTC. This encodes CASSPWGGAKNNEQFF.

This clonotype was seen only a few times. The gene calls are TRBV28 and TRBJ1-2; 8 bases map to TRBD1. Germline CDR1 MDHEN, CDR2 SYDVKM. Losses at the gene ends were 8 bases for V and 6 bases for J; bases not matched to a gene: 5. This CDR3 is built from 12 residues. CDR3 sequence: CASGTGRDGYTF. DNA of the CDR3: TGTGCCAGCGGGACAGGACGTGATGGCTACACCTTC.

J is TRBJ1-4 and V is TRBV30, with D tentatively TRBD1 (6 bases). Trimming removed 6 bases at V and 7 bases at J, with 18 bases between. The CDR3 extends over 14 amino acids. Germline loops: CDR1 GTSNPN, CDR2 SVGIG (reference sequence). CDR3 amino acids: CACPRGPTGEKLFF. In DNA form, the CDR3 reads TGTGCCTGTCCCCGGGGGCCCACGGGTGAAAAACTGTTTTTT.

The V call is TRBV7-2, the J call TRBJ2-3; no firm D call. The ends were cut back, 4 bases at V and 0 bases at J, with 8 bases in the middle. Germline V gene sequence: CDR1 SGHTA, CDR2 FQGNSA. The CDR3 is 14 residues long. The CDR3 DNA reads TGTGCCAGCAGCTCATCCTGGAGCACAGATACGCAGTATTTT. It encodes CASSSSWSTDTQYF.

This rearrangement joins TRBV28 to TRBJ1-5; unclear D gene. Trimming left V 3 bases short and J 0 bases short, with 6 bases between. Germline values: CDR1 MDHEN, CDR2 SYDVKM. The CDR3 consists of 14 residues. The CDR3 region is CASSLLNSNQPQHF. The CDR3 DNA reads TGTGCCAGCAGTTTGTTAAATAGCAATCAGCCCCAGCATTTT.

This clonotype has more than one count but fewer than ten. The chain has TRBV28 and TRBJ2-5, with 7 bases fitting TRBD1. The V gene's germline CDR1 is MDHEN and CDR2 SYDVKM. The CDR3 is 15 amino acids. V dropped 4 bases and J dropped 2; count of bases not matched to a gene: 7. This CDR3 reads CASSSTDRLQETQYF. As DNA, the CDR3 is TGTGCCAGCAGTTCCACGGACAGGTTACAAGAGACCCAGTACTTC.

This clonotype was seen ten or more times. At one boundary the junction diverges from the germline segment, which might be a read error. The chain is built from TRBV7-9 and TRBJ2-7; no firm D call. Germline assignment: CDR1 SEHNR and CDR2 FQNEAQ (reference sequence). The CDR3 totals 15 residues. CDR3 coding DNA: TGTGCCACCAGCACGATGGACGGTTCGCCCTACGAGCAGTACTTC. It is translated as CATSTMDGSPYEQYF.

This clonotype came up a few times. V usage is TRBV6-5 and J usage is TRBJ2-7; 11 bases map to TRBD2. V lost 2 bases, J lost 3 bases, and 9 bases stayed unmatched. CDR3 length: 17 amino acids. CDR1 and CDR2 (germline): MNHEY, SVGAGI. CDR3 in DNA: TGTGCCAGCAGTTACGACCCAGGACTAGCGGGTGACTACGAGCAGTACTTC. This gives the protein CASSYDPGLAGDYEQYF.